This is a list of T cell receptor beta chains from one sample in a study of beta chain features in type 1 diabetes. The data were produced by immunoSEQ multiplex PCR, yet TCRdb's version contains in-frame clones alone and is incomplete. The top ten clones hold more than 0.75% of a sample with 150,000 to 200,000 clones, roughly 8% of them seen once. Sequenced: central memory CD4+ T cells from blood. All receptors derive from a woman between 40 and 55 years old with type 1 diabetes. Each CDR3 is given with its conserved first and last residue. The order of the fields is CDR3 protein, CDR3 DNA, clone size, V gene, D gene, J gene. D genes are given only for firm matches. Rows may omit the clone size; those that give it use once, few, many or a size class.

CASSSGDGGYTF,TGTGCCAGCAGTTCAGGGGATGGTGGCTACACCTTC,many,TRBV27,-,TRBJ1-2
CAWSRLAGRYEQYF,TGTGCCTGGAGTAGACTAGCGGGACGCTACGAGCAGTACTTC,-,TRBV30,TRBD2,TRBJ2-7
CASSLLPGTPNYGYTF,TGTGCCAGCAGCTTACTCCCCGGGACACCAAACTATGGCTACACCTTC,few,TRBV7-2,-,TRBJ1-2
CASSQALAGGSSYEQYF,TGCGCCAGCAGCCAAGCTCTAGCGGGGGGCTCGTCCTACGAGCAGTACTTC,few,TRBV4-3,TRBD2,TRBJ2-7
CASSQDPAGFNEQYF,TGCGCCAGCAGCCAAGATCCAGCGGGATTCAACGAGCAGTACTTC,-,TRBV4-3,TRBD2,TRBJ2-7
CASSLGGENTEAFF,TGTGCCAGCAGTTTAGGGGGGGAGAACACTGAAGCTTTCTTT,few,TRBV28,-,TRBJ1-1
CAGRQDLNEKLFF,TGTGCCGGCCGACAGGACTTAAATGAAAAACTGTTTTTT,few,TRBV2,-,TRBJ1-4
CAWSSDSYSGNTIYF,TGTGCCTGGAGTTCGGACAGCTACTCTGGAAACACCATATATTTT,-,TRBV30,-,TRBJ1-3
CASSTDRGQGQPQHF,TGTGCCAGCAGTACGGACAGGGGGCAGGGTCAGCCCCAGCATTTT,-,TRBV2,TRBD1,TRBJ1-5
CASSLYGRNTGELFF,TGCGCCAGCAGCTTGTACGGTCGGAACACCGGGGAGCTGTTTTTT,few,TRBV5-1,-,TRBJ2-2
CASSPPGYEQYF,TGTGCCAGCAGCCCGCCGGGCTACGAGCAGTACTTC,few,TRBV4-2,-,TRBJ2-7
CASSQGDTEAFF,TGTGCCAGCAGTCAGGGGGACACTGAAGCTTTCTTT,few,TRBV2,TRBD1,TRBJ1-1
CSALQGTAFF,TGCAGTGCCCTACAGGGGACAGCTTTCTTT,-,TRBV20-1,TRBD1,TRBJ1-1
CASSLSTGPDYGYTF,TGCGCCAGCAGCTTGTCGACAGGGCCCGACTATGGCTACACCTTC,many,TRBV5-1,TRBD1,TRBJ1-2
CASSRPGQVEQYF,TGTGCCAGCAGCCGGCCCGGACAGGTCGAGCAGTACTTC,-,TRBV6-5,TRBD1,TRBJ2-7
CASRLRDRPLYEQYF,TGTGCCAGCAGACTCCGGGACAGGCCCCTTTACGAGCAGTACTTC,few,TRBV27,TRBD1,TRBJ2-7
CASSFSGGLANGYTF,TGTGCCAGCAGTTTCTCAGGGGGCTTGGCGAATGGCTACACCTTC,-,TRBV28,TRBD1,TRBJ1-2